These 22 T cell receptor beta chains came from one sample sequenced in a study of T cells after yellow fever vaccination. TCRdb processed the 5' RACE reads anew with MiXCR; each CDR3 protein has one entry. The sample includes around 300,000 distinct CDR3 sequences, 3.5% to 5% seen only once; the top ten take around 19%. The specimen was PBMCs, collected 15 days after the yellow fever booster vaccination. Source of these receptors: a young man who received the YFV17D yellow fever vaccine.

V gene TRBV11-1 combines with J gene TRBJ2-1; 8 nucleotides match TRBD2. With V trimmed by 5 bases and J by 3 bases, 9 bases remained unmatched. From germline, CDR1 is SGHAT and CDR2 FQDESV (reference sequence). CDR3 length: 16 residues. The DNA for the CDR3 is TGTGCCAGCAGCAAAGAGCGGGGGATCTTCTACAATGAGCAGTTCTTC. Encoded protein: CASSKERGIFYNEQFF.

The chain employs TRBV23-1 and TRBJ1-1, with D tentatively TRBD1 (6 bases). TRBV23-1 is an open reading frame whose function is uncertain. The CDR3 is 14 amino acids. The V end was cut by 3 bases, the J end by 2 bases, with 10 bases between. The CDR3 reads CASSHHRENTEAFF. For the CDR3, the DNA is TGCGCCAGCAGTCACCACAGGGAAAACACTGAAGCTTTCTTT.

Many counts were recorded for this clonotype. The gene calls are TRBV29-1 and TRBJ2-3; D might be TRBD2 (6 bases). The V end lost 4 bases, the J end lost 3 bases, and 11 bases lay between the germline ends. The CDR3 has 13 residues. Germline V lookup: CDR1 SQVTM, CDR2 ANQGSEA. The CDR3 loop is CSVVRGWTDTQYF. DNA of the CDR3: TGCAGCGTTGTCCGGGGGTGGACAGATACGCAGTATTTT.

The chain carries TRBV4-1 and TRBJ2-3, with 10 bases lining up with TRBD2. The germline gives CDR1 MGHRA, CDR2 YSYEKL. The J segment lost 4 bases and the V segment lost 1 base, leaving 5 bases of the junction unmatched. CDR3 length: 16 residues. In DNA form, the CDR3 reads TGCGCCAGCAGCCAAGGATGGACTAGCGGAGCAGATACGCAGTATTTT. As protein: CASSQGWTSGADTQYF.

This clonotype was detected only a few times. The chain joins TRBV12-3 or TRBV12-4 to TRBJ1-5; D is ambiguous. Trimming left V 6 bases short and J 0 bases short, with 6 bases between. This CDR3 spans 13 amino acids. Written as DNA, the CDR3 is TGTGCCAGCAGGACTTATAGCAATCAGCCCCAGCATTTT. It is translated as CASRTYSNQPQHF.

This clonotype has a handful of counts. The V and J genes are TRBV6-6 and TRBJ1-5, with D maybe TRBD1 (6 bases). Germline CDR1 MNHNY, CDR2 SVGAGI (reference sequence). Trimming took 2 bases from V and 0 from J, leaving 11 bases between them. This CDR3 has 16 amino acids. This chain's CDR3 is CASSYTGWASNQPQHF. The CDR3 bases are TGTGCCAGCAGTTACACAGGGTGGGCTAGCAATCAGCCCCAGCATTTT.

Comments on this clonotype: This may stem from a read error, because a much larger clone lies one nucleotide away. The chain is built from TRBV10-3 and TRBJ2-1; 9 bases line up with TRBD2. The CDR3 consists of 14 residues. Per germline, CDR1 ENHRY and CDR2 SYGVKD. CDR3 sequence: CAIRGGTSINEQLF. The DNA of the CDR3 is TGTGCCATCAGAGGCGGGACTAGCATCAATGAGCAGCTCTTC.

This clonotype showed up just a few times. This chain links TRBV15 with TRBJ1-6, with TRBD1 identical over 7 bases. The germline V gene encodes CDR1 LNHNV and CDR2 YYDKDF (reference sequence). The ends lost 3 bases at V and 6 bases at J; junction bases unmatched: 5. The CDR3 spans 15 residues. As DNA, the CDR3 is TGTGCCACCAGCAGCCAGACAGGGAGTAATTCACCCCTCCACTTT. This encodes CATSSQTGSNSPLHF.

The V call is TRBV29-1, the J call TRBJ1-4, with no clear D. Germline CDR1 reads SQVTM; CDR2 reads ANQGSEA. The CDR3 has 14 amino acids. V dropped 4 bases and J dropped 8 bases, with 17 bases sitting between them. The CDR3 sequence: CSVVEPRFGEKLFF. CDR3 coding DNA: TGCAGCGTTGTGGAGCCCCGGTTCGGAGAAAAACTGTTTTTT.

This clonotype came up a few times. The chain couples TRBV19 to TRBJ2-3, with TRBD1 matching over 10 bases. V gave up 4 bases and J gave up 5 bases; unmatched junction bases: 9. The germline V gene encodes CDR1 LNHDA and CDR2 SQIVND (reference sequence). This CDR3 comprises 16 residues. The CDR3 nucleotides are TGTGCCAGTAGTAAGCGGACAGGGGGGATTGGAGATACGCAGTATTTT. It specifies CASSKRTGGIGDTQYF.

Many counts were recorded for this clonotype. This chain joins TRBV6-5 and TRBJ2-3, with 12 positions matching TRBD2. The CDR3 runs to 18 residues. V shed 0 bases, J shed 4 bases, and the junction held 8 bases outside the gene matches. The germline V gene encodes CDR1 MNHEY and CDR2 SVGAGI. CDR3 in amino acids: CASSYSGLAGGPADTQYF. The CDR3, as DNA: TGTGCCAGCAGTTACTCGGGGCTAGCGGGGGGGCCAGCAGATACGCAGTATTTT.

This clonotype was counted many times. This chain links TRBV6-2 or TRBV6-3 with TRBJ1-4; D unclear. Germline assignment: CDR1 MNHEY and CDR2 SVGEGT. Trimming removed 8 bases from V and 8 bases from J, with 15 bases in between. This CDR3 spans 13 amino acids. The CDR3 reads CASHFLGGEKLFF. The DNA of the CDR3 is TGTGCCAGCCATTTTTTGGGTGGAGAAAAACTGTTTTTT.

This clonotype has ten or more counts. The rearrangement uses TRBV5-1 and TRBJ1-4, with D unresolved. CDR1 SGHRS and CDR2 YFSETQ come from the germline V gene. The CDR3 is made up of 13 amino acids. V lost 0 bases to trimming and J lost 4 bases, with 4 bases between them. CDR3 in DNA: TGCGCCAGCAGCTTGGGGTATAATGAAAAACTGTTTTTT. It encodes CASSLGYNEKLFF. Together with reference TRBV5-1 and TRBJ1-4, the CDR3 gives the full variable domain: KAGVTQTPRYLIKTRGQQVTLSCSPISGHRSVSWYQQTPGQGLQFLFEYFSETQRNKGNFPGRFSGRQFSNSRSEMNVSTLELGDSALYLCASSLGYNEKLFFGSGTQLSVL.

In its sample, this clonotype was seen many times. The chain uses TRBV5-1 and TRBJ1-2; maybe TRBD1 (5 bases). Germline CDR1 SGHRS, CDR2 YFSETQ. V was pared by 3 bases and J by 0 bases, with 12 bases between. CDR3 length equals 15 residues. The CDR3 DNA reads TGCGCCAGCAGCTGGGGGACTTCAGCTAACTATGGCTACACCTTC. It translates to CASSWGTSANYGYTF.

This clonotype came up many times. The chain uses TRBV4-1 and TRBJ2-3, with D tentatively TRBD1 or TRBD2 (5 bases each). The CDR3 covers 14 residues. V lost 0 bases and J 4 bases, leaving 8 bases between the germline ends. Per the germline V gene, CDR1 is MGHRA and CDR2 is YSYEKL. The CDR3 protein is CASSQDLGADTQYF. CDR3 nucleotides: TGCGCCAGCAGCCAAGATCTGGGGGCAGATACGCAGTATTTT.

This clonotype has at least ten counts. The chain links TRBV12-3 or TRBV12-4 to TRBJ1-5; no reliable D call. V was shortened by 6 bases and J by 0 bases, with 15 bases between the two germline ends. This CDR3 is 16 amino acids long. The CDR3 region has the DNA TGTGCCAGCAGCTCCCCCGGATCCTATAGCAATCAGCCCCAGCATTTT. This gives the protein CASSSPGSYSNQPQHF.

This clonotype has only a few counts. The CDR3 loop is CASTSPPGISGNTIYF. The CDR3 DNA reads as TGTGCCAGTACCTCGCCCCCCGGCATCTCTGGAAACACCATATATTTT. V is TRBV19 and J is TRBJ1-3, with unresolved D. This CDR3 is built from 16 residues. Trimming shortened V by 7 bases and J by 0 bases, and 16 bases separated the two germline ends. Germline V gene lookup returns CDR1 LNHDA and CDR2 SQIVND (reference sequence).

The rearrangement links TRBV19 to TRBJ2-1; 11 bases agree with TRBD1. In germline, CDR1 is LNHDA, CDR2 SQIVND (reference sequence). Germline trimming cut 7 bases from V and 9 bases from J; bases unmatched to any gene: 11. This CDR3 is 15 amino acids long. In nucleotides, the CDR3 is TGTGCCAGTAATCGACCCGGGACAGGGGGGATTGAGCAGTTCTTC. It encodes CASNRPGTGGIEQFF. Full variable domain (rest looked up from reference TRBV19 and TRBJ2-1): DGGITQSPKYLFRKEGQNVTLSCEQNLNHDAMYWYRQDPGQGLRLIYYSQIVNDFQKGDIAEGYSVSREKKESFPLTVTSAQKNPTAFYLCASNRPGTGGIEQFFGPGTRLTVL.

There are a few counts of this clonotype. This chain uses TRBV7-3 with TRBJ2-7; 7 nucleotides agree with TRBD2. Germline V CDR1 and CDR2: SGHTA, FQGTGA. Losses at the gene ends were 2 bases for V and 9 bases for J; bases not matched to a gene: 10. The CDR3 is 14 residues long. CDR3 protein: CASSLFGGLVGQYV. The CDR3 DNA reads TGTGCCAGCAGCTTATTCGGGGGGTTGGTGGGGCAGTACGTC.

The sample holds many counts of this clonotype. This chain links TRBV7-9 with TRBJ2-3; 7 bases are a match to TRBD1. Trimming at V came to 4 bases and at J to 3 bases, leaving 7 bases not matched to a gene. The CDR3 runs to 15 residues. CDR1 is SEHNR and CDR2 is FQNEAQ in the germline V gene (reference sequence). CDR3: CASSSTRQGTDTQYF. Written as DNA, the CDR3 is TGTGCCAGCAGCTCAACTCGACAGGGAACAGATACGCAGTATTTT. The variable domain in full, with the rest retrieved from reference TRBV7-9 and TRBJ2-3, is DTGVSQNPRHKITKRGQNVTFRCDPISEHNRLYWYRQTLGQGPEFLTYFQNEAQLEKSRLLSDRFSAERPKGSFSTLEIQRTEQGDSAMYLCASSSTRQGTDTQYFGPGTRLTVL.

J is TRBJ1-5 and V is TRBV7-2, with D uncertain. Germline assignment: CDR1 SGHTA and CDR2 FQGNSA. V shed 4 bases and J shed 3 bases, with 10 bases lying between them. The CDR3 spans 14 residues. DNA of the CDR3: TGTGCCAGCAGCTCCCCCGGGTACAATCAGCCCCAGCATTTT. Translated, it gives CASSSPGYNQPQHF.

At least ten counts were recorded for this clonotype. This chain uses TRBV20-1 with TRBJ1-4; no reliable D call. Germline-derived CDR1 and CDR2 are DFQATT and SNEGSKA (reference sequence). Between the trimmed V and J ends, which lost 6 bases and 8 bases, there was a span of 16 bases. The CDR3 is 13 amino acids. CDR3 residues: CSAEAGKQEKLFF. For the CDR3, the DNA is TGCAGTGCCGAAGCGGGGAAGCAGGAAAAACTGTTTTTT.